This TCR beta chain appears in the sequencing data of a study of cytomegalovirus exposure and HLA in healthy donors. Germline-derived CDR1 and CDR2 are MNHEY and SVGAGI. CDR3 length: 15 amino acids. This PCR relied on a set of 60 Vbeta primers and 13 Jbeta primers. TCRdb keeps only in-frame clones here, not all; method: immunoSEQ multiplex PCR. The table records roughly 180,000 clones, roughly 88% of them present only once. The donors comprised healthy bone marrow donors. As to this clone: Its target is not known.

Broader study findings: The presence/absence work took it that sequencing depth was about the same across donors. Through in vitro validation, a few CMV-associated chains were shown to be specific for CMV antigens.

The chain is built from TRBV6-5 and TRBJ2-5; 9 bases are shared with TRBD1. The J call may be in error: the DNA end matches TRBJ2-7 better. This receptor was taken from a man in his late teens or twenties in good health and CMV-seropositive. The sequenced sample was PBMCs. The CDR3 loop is CASSYSRDRVSEQYF. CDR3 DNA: TGTGCCAGCAGTTACTCCCGGGACAGGGTTTCCGAGCAGTACTTC.